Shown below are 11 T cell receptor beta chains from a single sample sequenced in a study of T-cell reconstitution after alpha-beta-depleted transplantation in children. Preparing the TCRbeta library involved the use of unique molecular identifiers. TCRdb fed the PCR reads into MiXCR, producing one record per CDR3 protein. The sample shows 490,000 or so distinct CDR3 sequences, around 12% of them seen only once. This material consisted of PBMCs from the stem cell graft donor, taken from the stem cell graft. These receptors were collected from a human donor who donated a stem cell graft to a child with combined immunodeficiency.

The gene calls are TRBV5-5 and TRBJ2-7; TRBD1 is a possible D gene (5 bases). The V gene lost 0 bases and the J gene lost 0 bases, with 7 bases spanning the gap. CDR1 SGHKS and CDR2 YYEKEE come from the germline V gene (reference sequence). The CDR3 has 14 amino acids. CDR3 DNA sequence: TGTGCCAGCAGCTTGGAGGGGTCCTCCTACGAGCAGTACTTC. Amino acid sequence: CASSLEGSSYEQYF.

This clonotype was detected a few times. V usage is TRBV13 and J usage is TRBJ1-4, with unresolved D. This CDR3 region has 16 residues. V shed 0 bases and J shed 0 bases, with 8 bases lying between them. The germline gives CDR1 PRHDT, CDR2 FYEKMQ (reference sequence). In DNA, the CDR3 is TGTGCCAGCAGCTTAGGCCTAACCGCAACTAATGAAAAACTGTTTTTT. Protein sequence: CASSLGLTATNEKLFF.

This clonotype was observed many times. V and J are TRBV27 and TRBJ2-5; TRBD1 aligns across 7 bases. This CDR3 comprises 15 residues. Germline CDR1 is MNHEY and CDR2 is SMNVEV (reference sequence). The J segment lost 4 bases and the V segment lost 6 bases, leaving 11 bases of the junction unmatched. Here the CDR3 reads CASSRKTGSGETQYF. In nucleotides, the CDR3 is TGTGCCAGCAGCAGAAAGACAGGGTCGGGAGAGACCCAGTACTTC.

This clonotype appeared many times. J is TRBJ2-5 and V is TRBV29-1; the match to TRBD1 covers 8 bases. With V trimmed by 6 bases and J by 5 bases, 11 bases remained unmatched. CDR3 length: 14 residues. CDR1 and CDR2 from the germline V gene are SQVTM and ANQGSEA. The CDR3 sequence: CSVATQGAGETQYF. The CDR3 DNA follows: TGCAGCGTAGCAACCCAGGGGGCAGGGGAGACCCAGTACTTC.

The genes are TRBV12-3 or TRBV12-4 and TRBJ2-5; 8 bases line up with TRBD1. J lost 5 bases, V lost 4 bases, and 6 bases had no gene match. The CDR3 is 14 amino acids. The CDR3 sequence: CASSSQGAAETQYF. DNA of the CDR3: TGTGCCAGCAGTTCGCAGGGGGCTGCCGAGACCCAGTACTTC.

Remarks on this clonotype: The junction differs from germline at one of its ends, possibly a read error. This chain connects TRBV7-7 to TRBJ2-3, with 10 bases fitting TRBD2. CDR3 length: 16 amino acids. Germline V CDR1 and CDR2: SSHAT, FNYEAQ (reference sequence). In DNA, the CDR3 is TGTGCTAGCAGCTTGACGCTAGCGGGGGGCACAGATACGCAGTATTTT. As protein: CASSLTLAGGTDTQYF.

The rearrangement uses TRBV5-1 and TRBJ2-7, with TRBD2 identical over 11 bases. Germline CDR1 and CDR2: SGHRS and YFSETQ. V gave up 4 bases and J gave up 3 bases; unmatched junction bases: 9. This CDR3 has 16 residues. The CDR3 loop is CASSLLGLAALYEQYF. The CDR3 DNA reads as TGCGCCAGCAGCCTCTTGGGACTAGCGGCTCTCTACGAGCAGTACTTC.

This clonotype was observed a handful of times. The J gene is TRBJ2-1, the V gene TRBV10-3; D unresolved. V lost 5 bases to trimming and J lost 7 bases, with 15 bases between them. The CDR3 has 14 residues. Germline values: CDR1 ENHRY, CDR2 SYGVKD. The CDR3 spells CAISPWTVRNEQFF. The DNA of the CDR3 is TGTGCCATCAGTCCCTGGACCGTGAGAAATGAGCAGTTCTTC.

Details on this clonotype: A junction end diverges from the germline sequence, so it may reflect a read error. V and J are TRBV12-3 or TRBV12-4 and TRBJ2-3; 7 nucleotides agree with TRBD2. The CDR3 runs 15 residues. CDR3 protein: CASSIAGPPTDTQYF. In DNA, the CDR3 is TGTGCCAGCAGTATAGCGGGCCCCCCCACAGATACGCAGTATTTT.

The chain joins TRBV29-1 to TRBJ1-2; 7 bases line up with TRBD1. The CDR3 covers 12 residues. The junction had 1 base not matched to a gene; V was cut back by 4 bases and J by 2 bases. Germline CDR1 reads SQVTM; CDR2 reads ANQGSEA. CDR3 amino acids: CSVADRNYGYTF. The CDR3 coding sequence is TGCAGCGTTGCGGACAGGAACTATGGCTACACCTTC.

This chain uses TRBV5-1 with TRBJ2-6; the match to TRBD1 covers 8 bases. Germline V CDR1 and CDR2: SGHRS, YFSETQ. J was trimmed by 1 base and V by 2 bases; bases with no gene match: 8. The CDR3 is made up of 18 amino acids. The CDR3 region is CASSFTGGPSSGANVLTF. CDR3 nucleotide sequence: TGCGCCAGCAGCTTCACAGGGGGACCTTCTTCTGGGGCCAACGTCCTGACTTTC.